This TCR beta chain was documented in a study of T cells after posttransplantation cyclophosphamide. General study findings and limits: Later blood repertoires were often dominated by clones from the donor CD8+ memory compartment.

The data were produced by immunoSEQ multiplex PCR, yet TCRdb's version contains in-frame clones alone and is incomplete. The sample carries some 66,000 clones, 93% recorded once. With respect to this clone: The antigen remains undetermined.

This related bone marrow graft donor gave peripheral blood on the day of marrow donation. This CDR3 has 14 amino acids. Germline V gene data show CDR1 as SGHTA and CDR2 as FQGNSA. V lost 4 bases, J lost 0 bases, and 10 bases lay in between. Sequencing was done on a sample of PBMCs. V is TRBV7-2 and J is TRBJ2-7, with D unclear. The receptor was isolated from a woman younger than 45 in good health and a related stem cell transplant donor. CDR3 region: CASSSSWTSYEQYF. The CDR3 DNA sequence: TGTGCCAGCAGCTCCTCTTGGACCTCCTACGAGCAGTACTTC.